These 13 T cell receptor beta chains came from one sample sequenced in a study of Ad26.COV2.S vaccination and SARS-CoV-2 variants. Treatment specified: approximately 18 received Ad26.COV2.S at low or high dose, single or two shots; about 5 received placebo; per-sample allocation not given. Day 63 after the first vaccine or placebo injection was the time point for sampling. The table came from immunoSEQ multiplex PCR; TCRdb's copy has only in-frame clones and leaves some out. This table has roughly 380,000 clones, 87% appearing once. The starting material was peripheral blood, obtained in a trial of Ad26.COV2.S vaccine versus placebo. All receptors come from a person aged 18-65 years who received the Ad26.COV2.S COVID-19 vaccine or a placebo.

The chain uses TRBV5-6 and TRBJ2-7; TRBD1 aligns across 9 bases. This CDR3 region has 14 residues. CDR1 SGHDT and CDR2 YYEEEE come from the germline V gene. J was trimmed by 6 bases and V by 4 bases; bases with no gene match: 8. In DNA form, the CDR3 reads TGTGCCAGCAGCCGACCGGGACAGGGTAGCGAGCAGTACTTC. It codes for CASSRPGQGSEQYF.

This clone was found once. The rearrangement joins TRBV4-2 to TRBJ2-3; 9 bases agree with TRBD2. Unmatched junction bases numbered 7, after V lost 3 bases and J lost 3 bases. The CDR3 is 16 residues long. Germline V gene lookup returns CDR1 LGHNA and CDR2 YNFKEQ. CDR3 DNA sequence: TGTGCCAGCAGCCAGACCCGGACTAGCGAGACAGATACGCAGTATTTT. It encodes CASSQTRTSETDTQYF.

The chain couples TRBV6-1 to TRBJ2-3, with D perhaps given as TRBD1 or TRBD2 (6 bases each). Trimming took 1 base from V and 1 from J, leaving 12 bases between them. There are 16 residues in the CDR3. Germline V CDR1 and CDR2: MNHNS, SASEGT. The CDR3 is CASSEGRGYGTDTQYF. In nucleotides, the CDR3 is TGTGCCAGCAGTGAAGGGAGGGGGTATGGCACAGATACGCAGTATTTT.

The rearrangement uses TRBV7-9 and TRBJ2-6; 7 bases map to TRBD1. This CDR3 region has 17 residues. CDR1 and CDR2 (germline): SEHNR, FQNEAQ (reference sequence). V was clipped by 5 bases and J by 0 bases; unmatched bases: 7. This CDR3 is CASSADRIASGANVLTF. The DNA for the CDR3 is TGTGCCAGCAGCGCGGACAGGATAGCCTCTGGGGCCAACGTCCTGACTTTC.

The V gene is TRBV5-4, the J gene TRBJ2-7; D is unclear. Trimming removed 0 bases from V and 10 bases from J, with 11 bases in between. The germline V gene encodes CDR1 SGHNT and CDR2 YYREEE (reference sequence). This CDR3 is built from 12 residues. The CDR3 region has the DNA TGTGCCAGCAGCTTGGGAACGTCCGACCAGTACTTC. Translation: CASSLGTSDQYF.

The CDR3 DNA is TGTGCCAGCAGCGCCGGGGCCCTGAACAACGAGCAGTACTTC. As protein: CASSAGALNNEQYF. The genes are TRBV7-8 and TRBJ2-7, with D possibly called TRBD1 or TRBD2 (5 bases each). CDR3 length equals 14 residues. V lost 5 bases and J lost 5, with 16 bases in between. Germline-derived CDR1 and CDR2 are SGHVS and FQNEAQ.

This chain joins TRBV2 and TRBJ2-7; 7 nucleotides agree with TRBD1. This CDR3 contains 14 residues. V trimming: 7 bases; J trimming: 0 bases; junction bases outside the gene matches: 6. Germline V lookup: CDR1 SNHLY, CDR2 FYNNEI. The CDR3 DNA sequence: TGTGCCAGCAACGGACAGGTCTCCTCCTACGAGCAGTACTTC. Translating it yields CASNGQVSSYEQYF.

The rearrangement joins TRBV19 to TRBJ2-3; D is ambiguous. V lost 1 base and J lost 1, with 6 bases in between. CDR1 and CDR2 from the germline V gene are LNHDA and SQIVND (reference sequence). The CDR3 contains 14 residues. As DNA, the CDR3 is TGTGCCAGTAGTATAGGGAAGCGCACAGATACGCAGTATTTT. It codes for CASSIGKRTDTQYF.

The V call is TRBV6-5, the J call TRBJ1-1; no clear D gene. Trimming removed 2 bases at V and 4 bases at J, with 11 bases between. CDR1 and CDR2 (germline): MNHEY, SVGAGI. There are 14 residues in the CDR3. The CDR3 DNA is TGTGCCAGCAGTTACAGTTCCATCGGCACTGAAGCTTTCTTT. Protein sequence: CASSYSSIGTEAFF.

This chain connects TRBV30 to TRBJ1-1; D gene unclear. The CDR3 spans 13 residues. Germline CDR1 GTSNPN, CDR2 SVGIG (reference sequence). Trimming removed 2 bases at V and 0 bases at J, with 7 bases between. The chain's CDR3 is CAWSKTLNTEAFF. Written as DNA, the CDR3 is TGTGCCTGGAGTAAAACATTGAACACTGAAGCTTTCTTT.

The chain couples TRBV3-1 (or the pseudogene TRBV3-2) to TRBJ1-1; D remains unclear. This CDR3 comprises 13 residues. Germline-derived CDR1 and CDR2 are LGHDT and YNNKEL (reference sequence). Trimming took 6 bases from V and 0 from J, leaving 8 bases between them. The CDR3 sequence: CASSSEVNTEAFF. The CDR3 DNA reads TGTGCCAGCAGTAGCGAGGTGAACACTGAAGCTTTCTTT.

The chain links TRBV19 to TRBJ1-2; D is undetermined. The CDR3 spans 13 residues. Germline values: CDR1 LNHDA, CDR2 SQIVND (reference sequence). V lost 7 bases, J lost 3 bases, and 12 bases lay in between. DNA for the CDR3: TGTGCCAGTACCCCAACCGCTTACTATGGCTACACCTTC. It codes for CASTPTAYYGYTF.

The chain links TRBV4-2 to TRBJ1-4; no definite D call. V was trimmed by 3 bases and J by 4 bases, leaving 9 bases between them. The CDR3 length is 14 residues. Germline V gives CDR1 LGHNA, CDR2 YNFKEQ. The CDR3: CASSQTRNNEKLFF. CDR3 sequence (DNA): TGTGCCAGCAGCCAGACACGAAATAATGAAAAACTGTTTTTT.